The clone carrying this TCR beta chain appeared a few times. The antigen remains unidentified. The source of the sample is a study of T cells in Graves' hyperthyroidism and ophthalmopathy. Study as a whole: Once the initial diagnosis was made, peripheral blood was obtained before any treatment.

The CDR3 extends over 15 amino acids. Germline V gene lookup returns CDR1 MNHNS and CDR2 SASEGT. Trimming removed 6 bases from V and 9 bases from J; junction bases left unmatched: 12. RNA transcripts yielded amplified TCR beta CDR3 regions. HTBI primers drove first-round RT-PCR of the TCR CDR3. TCRdb re-called the multiplex PCR reads through MiXCR, storing one row per CDR3 protein. The sample yields about 640,000 distinct CDR3 sequences, roughly 20% seen once. Findings of the study overall: A 13 V-J model separated ophthalmopathy from stable hyperthyroidism.

Patients with ophthalmopathy all had a Clinical Activity Score of at least 3, a NOSPECS grade of at least 4 and duration under 3 months. Under 12 ml fresh peripheral blood yielded the PBMCs. The chain joins TRBV6-1 to TRBJ2-1, with 9 bases fitting TRBD2. Sample: blood. This clonotype was obtained from a man under 40 with Graves' ophthalmopathy. The CDR3 reads CASRPGLASSGEQFF. The CDR3 bases are TGTGCCAGCAGACCTGGACTAGCGTCGTCGGGTGAGCAGTTCTTC.